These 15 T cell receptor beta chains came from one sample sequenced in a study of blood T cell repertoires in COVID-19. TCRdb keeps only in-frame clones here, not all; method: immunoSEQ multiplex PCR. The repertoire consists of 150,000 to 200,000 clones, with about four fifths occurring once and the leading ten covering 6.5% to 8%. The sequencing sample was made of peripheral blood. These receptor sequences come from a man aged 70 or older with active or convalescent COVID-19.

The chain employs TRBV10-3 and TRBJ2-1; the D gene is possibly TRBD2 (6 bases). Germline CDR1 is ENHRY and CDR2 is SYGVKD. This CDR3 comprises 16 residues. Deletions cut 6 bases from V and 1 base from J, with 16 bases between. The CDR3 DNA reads TGTGCCATCAGGACCGTCGGGGAGGTTTCCTACAATGAGCAGTTCTTC. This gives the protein CAIRTVGEVSYNEQFF.

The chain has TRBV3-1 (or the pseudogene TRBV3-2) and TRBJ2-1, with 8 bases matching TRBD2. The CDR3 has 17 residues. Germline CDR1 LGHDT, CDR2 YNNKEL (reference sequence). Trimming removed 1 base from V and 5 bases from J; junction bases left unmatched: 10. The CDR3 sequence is CASSQVFGAGENNEQFF. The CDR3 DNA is TGTGCCAGCAGCCAAGTTTTTGGAGCGGGAGAAAACAATGAGCAGTTCTTC.

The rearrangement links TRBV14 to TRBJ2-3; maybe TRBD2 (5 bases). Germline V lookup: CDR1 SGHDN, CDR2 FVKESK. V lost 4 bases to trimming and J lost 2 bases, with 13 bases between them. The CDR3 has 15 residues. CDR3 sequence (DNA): TGTGCCAGCAGCCCGCTGGACTGGACCACAGATACGCAGTATTTT. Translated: CASSPLDWTTDTQYF. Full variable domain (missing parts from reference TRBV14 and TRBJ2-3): EAGVTQFPSHSVIEKGQTVTLRCDPISGHDNLYWYRRVMGKEIKFLLHFVKESKQDESGMPNNRFLAERTGGTYSTLKVQPAELEDSGVYFCASSPLDWTTDTQYFGPGTRLTVL.

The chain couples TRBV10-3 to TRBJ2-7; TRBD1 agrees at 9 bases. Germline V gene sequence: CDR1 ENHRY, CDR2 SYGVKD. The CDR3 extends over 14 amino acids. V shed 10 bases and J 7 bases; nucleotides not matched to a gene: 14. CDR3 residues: CATEPGTGTREQYF. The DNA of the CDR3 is TGTGCCACCGAACCCGGGACAGGGACTCGGGAGCAGTACTTC.

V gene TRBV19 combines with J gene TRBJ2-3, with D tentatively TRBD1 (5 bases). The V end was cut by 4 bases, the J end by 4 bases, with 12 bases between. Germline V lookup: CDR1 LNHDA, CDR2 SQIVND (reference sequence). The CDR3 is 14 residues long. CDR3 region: CASSTATRADTQYF. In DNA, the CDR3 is TGTGCCAGTAGTACAGCCACCAGGGCAGATACGCAGTATTTT.

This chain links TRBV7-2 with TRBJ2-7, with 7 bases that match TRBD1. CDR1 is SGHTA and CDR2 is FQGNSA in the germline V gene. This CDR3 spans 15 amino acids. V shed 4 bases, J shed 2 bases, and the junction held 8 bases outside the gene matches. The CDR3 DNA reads TGTGCCAGCAGCTCAGACAGGGCCGTGGCCTACGAGCAGTACTTC. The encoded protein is CASSSDRAVAYEQYF.

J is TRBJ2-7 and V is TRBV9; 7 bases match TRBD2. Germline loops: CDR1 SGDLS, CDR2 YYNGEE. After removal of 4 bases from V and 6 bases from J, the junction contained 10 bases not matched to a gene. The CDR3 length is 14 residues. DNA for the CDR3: TGTGCCAGCAGCTCGGCGGCGGGAGTGCGCGAGCAGTACTTC. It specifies CASSSAAGVREQYF.

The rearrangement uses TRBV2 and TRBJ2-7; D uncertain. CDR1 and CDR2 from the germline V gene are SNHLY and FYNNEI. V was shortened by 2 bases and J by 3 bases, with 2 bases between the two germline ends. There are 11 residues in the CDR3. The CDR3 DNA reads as TGTGCCAGCAGTGAACGCTACGAGCAGTACTTC. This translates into CASSERYEQYF.

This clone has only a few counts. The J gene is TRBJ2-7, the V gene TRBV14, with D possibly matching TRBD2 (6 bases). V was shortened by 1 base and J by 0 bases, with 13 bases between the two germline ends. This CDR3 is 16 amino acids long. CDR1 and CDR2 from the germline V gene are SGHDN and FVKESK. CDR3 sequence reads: CASSQVTSWSSYEQYF. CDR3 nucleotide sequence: TGTGCCAGCAGCCAAGTAACTAGCTGGAGCTCCTACGAGCAGTACTTC.

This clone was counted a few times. CDR3 coding DNA: TGTGCCAGCAGCGCACCGGGGACAGTACCCTATGGCTACACCTTC. Its translation: CASSAPGTVPYGYTF. The V gene is TRBV7-9, the J gene TRBJ1-2, with TRBD1 identical over 7 bases. V trimming: 5 bases; J trimming: 4 bases; junction bases outside the gene matches: 10. Germline V CDR1 and CDR2: SEHNR, FQNEAQ (reference sequence). The length of the CDR3 is 15 residues.

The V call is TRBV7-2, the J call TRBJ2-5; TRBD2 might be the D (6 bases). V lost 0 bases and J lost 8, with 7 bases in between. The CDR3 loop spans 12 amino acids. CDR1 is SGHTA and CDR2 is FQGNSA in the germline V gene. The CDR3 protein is CASSLATSTQYF. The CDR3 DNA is TGTGCCAGCAGCTTAGCGACTAGTACCCAGTACTTC.

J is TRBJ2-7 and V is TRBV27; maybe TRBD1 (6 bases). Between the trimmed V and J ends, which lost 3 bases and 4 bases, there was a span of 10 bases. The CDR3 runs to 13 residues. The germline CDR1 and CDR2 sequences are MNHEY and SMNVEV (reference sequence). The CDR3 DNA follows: TGTGCCAGCAGTTTTGACAGGAGGTACGAGCAGTACTTC. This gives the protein CASSFDRRYEQYF.

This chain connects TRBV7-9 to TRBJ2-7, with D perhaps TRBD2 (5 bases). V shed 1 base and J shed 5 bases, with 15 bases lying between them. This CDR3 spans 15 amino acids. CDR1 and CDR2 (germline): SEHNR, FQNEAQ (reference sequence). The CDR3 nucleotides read TGTGCCAGCAGCTTAGTGGGCAGGAGGTTCAACGAGCAGTACTTC. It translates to CASSLVGRRFNEQYF.

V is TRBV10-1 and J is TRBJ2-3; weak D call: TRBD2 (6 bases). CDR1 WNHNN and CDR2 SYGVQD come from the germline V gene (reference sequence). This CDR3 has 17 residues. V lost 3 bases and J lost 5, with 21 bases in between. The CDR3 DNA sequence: TGCGCCAGCAGTGATATAGGGACTCCACAAATCCGAGATACGCAGTATTTT. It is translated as CASSDIGTPQIRDTQYF.

The CDR3 DNA reads TGCAGCTGCCGACAGCCTCCGAACTATGGCTACACCTTC. It translates to CSCRQPPNYGYTF. The gene calls are TRBV29-1 and TRBJ1-2; D perhaps matches TRBD1 (5 bases). Looked up from germline, CDR1 is SQVTM and CDR2 is ANQGSEA. The CDR3 extends over 13 amino acids. V lost 8 bases, J lost 2 bases, and 15 bases lay in between.